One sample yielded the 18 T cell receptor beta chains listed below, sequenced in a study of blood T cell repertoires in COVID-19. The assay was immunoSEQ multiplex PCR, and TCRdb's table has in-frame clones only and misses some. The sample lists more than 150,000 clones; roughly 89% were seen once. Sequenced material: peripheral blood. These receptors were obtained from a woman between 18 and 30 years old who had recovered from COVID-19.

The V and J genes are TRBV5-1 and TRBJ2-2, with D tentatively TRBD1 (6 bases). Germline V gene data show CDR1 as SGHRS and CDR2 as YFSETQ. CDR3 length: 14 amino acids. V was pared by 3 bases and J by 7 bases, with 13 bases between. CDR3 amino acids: CASSSHRVGGELFF. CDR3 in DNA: TGCGCCAGCAGCTCCCACAGGGTAGGCGGGGAGCTGTTTTTT.

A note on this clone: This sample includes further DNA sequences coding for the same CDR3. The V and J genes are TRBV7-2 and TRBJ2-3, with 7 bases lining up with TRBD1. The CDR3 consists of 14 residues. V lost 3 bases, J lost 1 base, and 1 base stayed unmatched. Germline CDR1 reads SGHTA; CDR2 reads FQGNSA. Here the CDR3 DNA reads TGTGCCAGCAGCTTGGGGACAGGCACAGATACGCAGTATTTT. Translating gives CASSLGTGTDTQYF.

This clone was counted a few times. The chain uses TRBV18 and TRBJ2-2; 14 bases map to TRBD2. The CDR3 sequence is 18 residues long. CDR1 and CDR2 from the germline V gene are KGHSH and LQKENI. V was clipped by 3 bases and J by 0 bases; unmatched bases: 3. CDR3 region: CASSPRTSGGTNTGELFF. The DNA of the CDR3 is TGTGCCAGCTCACCCCGGACTAGCGGGGGGACGAACACCGGGGAGCTGTTTTTT. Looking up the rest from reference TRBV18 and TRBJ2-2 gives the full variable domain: NAGVMQNPRHLVRRRGQEARLRCSPMKGHSHVYWYRQLPEEGLKFMVYLQKENIIDESGMPKERFSAEFPKEGPSILRIQQVVRGDSAAYFCASSPRTSGGTNTGELFFGEGSRLTVL.

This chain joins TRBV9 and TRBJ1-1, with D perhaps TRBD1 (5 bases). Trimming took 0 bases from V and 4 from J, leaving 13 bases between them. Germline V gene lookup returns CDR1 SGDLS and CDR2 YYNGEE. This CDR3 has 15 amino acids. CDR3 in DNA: TGTGCCAGCAGCGTAGAGGGAGGGGTTGGCACTGAAGCTTTCTTT. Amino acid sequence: CASSVEGGVGTEAFF.

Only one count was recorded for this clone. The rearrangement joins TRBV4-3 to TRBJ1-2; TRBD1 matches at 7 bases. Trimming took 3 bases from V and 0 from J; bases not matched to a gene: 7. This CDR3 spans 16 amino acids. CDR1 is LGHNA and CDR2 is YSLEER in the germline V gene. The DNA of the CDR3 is TGCGCCAGCAGCCAGGGAGAACAGGGGACTAACTATGGCTACACCTTC. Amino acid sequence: CASSQGEQGTNYGYTF.

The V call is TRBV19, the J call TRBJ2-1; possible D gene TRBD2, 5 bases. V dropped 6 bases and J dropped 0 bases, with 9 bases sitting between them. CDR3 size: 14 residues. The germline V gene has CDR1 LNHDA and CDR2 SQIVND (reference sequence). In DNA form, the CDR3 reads TGTGCCAGTAGCCTCCGGGACTCCTACAATGAGCAGTTCTTC. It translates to CASSLRDSYNEQFF.

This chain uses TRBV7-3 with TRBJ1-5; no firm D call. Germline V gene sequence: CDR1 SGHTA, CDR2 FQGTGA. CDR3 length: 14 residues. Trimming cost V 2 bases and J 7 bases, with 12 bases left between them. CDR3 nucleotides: TGTGCCAGCAGCTTATTGCGCTTGGAGCAGCCCCAGCATTTT. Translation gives CASSLLRLEQPQHF.

The CDR3 here is CASSGGGGVSYEQYF. The CDR3 nucleotides read TGTGCCAGCAGCGGGGGCGGAGGGGTCTCCTACGAGCAGTACTTC. This chain joins TRBV9 and TRBJ2-7; D possibly corresponds to TRBD2 (6 bases). The CDR3 has 15 amino acids. Trimming removed 3 bases at V and 0 bases at J, with 13 bases between. Per the germline V gene, CDR1 is SGDLS and CDR2 is YYNGEE.

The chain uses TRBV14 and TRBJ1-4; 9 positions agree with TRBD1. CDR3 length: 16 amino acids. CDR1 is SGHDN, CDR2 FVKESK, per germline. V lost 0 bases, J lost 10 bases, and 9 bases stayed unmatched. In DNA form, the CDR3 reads TGTGCCAGCAGCCAAGAGCCTGTGGGGACAGGGAGAAAACTGTTTTTT. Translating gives CASSQEPVGTGRKLFF.

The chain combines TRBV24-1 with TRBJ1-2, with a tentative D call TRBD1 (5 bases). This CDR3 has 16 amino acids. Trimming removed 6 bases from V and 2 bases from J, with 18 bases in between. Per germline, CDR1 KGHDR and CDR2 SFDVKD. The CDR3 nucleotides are TGTGCCACCAGTCGAACCCCCGGGACTGGGAACTATGGCTACACCTTC. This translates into CATSRTPGTGNYGYTF.

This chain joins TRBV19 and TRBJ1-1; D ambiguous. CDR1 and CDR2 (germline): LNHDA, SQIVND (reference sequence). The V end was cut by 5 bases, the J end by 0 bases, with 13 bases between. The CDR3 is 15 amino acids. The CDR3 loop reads CASSFADTLNTEAFF. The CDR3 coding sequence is TGTGCCAGTAGTTTCGCAGACACTTTGAACACTGAAGCTTTCTTT.

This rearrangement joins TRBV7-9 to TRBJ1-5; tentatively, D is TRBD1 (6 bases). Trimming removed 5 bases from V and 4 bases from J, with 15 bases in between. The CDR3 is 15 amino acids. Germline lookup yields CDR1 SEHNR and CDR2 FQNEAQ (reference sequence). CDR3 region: CASSHGGRGNQPQHF. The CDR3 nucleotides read TGTGCCAGCAGCCACGGGGGGCGCGGGAATCAGCCCCAGCATTTT.

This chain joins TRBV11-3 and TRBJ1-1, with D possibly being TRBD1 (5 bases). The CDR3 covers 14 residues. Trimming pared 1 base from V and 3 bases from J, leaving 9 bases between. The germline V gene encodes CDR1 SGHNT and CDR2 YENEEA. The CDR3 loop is CASSLAGRDTEAFF. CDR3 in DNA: TGTGCCAGCAGCTTAGCCGGCAGGGACACTGAAGCTTTCTTT.

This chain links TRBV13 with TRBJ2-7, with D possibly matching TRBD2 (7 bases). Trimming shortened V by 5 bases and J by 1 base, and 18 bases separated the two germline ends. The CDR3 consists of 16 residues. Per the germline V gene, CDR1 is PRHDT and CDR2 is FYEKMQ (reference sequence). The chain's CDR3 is CASSARGGGISYEQYF. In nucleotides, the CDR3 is TGTGCCAGCAGCGCCCGAGGGGGGGGGATATCCTACGAGCAGTACTTC.

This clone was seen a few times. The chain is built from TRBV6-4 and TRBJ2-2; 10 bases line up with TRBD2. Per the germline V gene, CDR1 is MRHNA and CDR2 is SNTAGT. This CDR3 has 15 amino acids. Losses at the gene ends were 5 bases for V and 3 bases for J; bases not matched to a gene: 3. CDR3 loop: CASSSSGGDTGELFF. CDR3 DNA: TGTGCCAGCAGTTCTAGCGGGGGAGACACCGGGGAGCTGTTTTTT.

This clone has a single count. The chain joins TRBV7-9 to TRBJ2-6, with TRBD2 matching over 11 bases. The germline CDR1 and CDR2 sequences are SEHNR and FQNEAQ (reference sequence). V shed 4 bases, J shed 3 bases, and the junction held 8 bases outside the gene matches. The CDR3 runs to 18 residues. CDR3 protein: CASSSLLAGVFGANVLTF. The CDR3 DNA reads TGTGCCAGCAGCTCCTTACTAGCGGGAGTCTTTGGGGCCAACGTCCTGACTTTC.

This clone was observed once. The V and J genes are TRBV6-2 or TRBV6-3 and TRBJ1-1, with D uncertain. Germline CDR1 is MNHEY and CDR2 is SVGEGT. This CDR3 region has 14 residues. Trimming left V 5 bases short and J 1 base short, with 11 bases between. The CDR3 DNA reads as TGTGCCAGCAGTACACCACGGGGGAACACTGAAGCTTTCTTT. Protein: CASSTPRGNTEAFF.

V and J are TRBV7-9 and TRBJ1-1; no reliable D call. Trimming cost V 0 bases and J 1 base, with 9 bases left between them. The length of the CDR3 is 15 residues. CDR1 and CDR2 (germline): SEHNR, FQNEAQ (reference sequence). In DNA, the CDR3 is TGTGCCAGCAGCTTAGCGTTGGAGGGGAACACTGAAGCTTTCTTT. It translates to CASSLALEGNTEAFF.